Below, 24 T cell receptor beta chains from the same sample are listed, as sequenced in a study of T cells in localized non-small cell lung cancer. The repertoire was sequenced with immunoSEQ multiplex PCR; TCRdb's copy has only in-frame clones and lacks some. The sample contains nearly 15,000 clones, 75% to 90% of which appear only once. The sample was peripheral blood, taken before any cancer treatment. The source is a woman between 35 and 70 years old with stage I lung adenocarcinoma.

V and J are TRBV27 and TRBJ1-2; 9 bases are a match to TRBD1. The germline CDR1 and CDR2 sequences are MNHEY and SMNVEV (reference sequence). V shed 5 bases, J shed 8 bases, and the junction held 9 bases outside the gene matches. This CDR3 is 14 amino acids long. The CDR3 sequence is CASSPRQGVKGYTF. The CDR3 region has the DNA TGTGCCAGCAGTCCGCGACAGGGGGTGAAGGGCTACACCTTC.

For this clone: The junction shows a germline mismatch at one end, possibly a read error. This rearrangement joins TRBV7-7 to TRBJ2-2, with D perhaps given as TRBD1 or TRBD2 (6 bases each). Germline V gives CDR1 SSHAT, CDR2 FNYEAQ (reference sequence). The CDR3 runs to 17 residues. The CDR3 DNA sequence: TGTGCTAGCAGCCCACGGGCGGGACAAATGAACACCGGGGAGCTGTTTTTT. Translating it yields CASSPRAGQMNTGELFF.

The chain uses TRBV14 and TRBJ2-1; tentatively, D is TRBD2 (6 bases). Trimming pared 4 bases from V and 9 bases from J, leaving 19 bases between. The CDR3 runs to 15 residues. Germline V gene lookup returns CDR1 SGHDN and CDR2 FVKESK. The CDR3 nucleotides read TGTGCCAGCAGCCCCGGGGGATGGGCGAAAGGTGAGCAGTTCTTC. Its protein is CASSPGGWAKGEQFF.

Details on this clone: Other DNA variants within this sample encode the same CDR3. This sequence joins TRBV5-1 and TRBJ1-1, with D possibly matching TRBD1 (5 bases). CDR3 length: 14 residues. Germline CDR1 reads SGHRS; CDR2 reads YFSETQ. V was shortened by 0 bases and J by 5 bases, with 11 bases between the two germline ends. CDR3 in amino acids: CASSLEGSGTEAFF. The DNA of the CDR3 is TGCGCCAGCAGCTTGGAGGGGTCAGGGACTGAAGCTTTCTTT. The full variable domain, its missing parts supplied by reference TRBV5-1 and TRBJ1-1, is KAGVTQTPRYLIKTRGQQVTLSCSPISGHRSVSWYQQTPGQGLQFLFEYFSETQRNKGNFPGRFSGRQFSNSRSEMNVSTLELGDSALYLCASSLEGSGTEAFFGQGTRLTVV.

This chain links TRBV4-3 with TRBJ1-1; D might be TRBD1 (6 bases). The V gene lost 3 bases and the J gene lost 4 bases, with 6 bases spanning the gap. The CDR3 length is 12 residues. Germline V gene lookup returns CDR1 LGHNA and CDR2 YSLEER. The CDR3 bases are TGCGCCAGCAGCCACAGGGGCACTGAAGCTTTCTTT. This codes for CASSHRGTEAFF.

This clone was observed once. This chain links TRBV5-6 with TRBJ1-2; D gene unclear. This CDR3 contains 11 residues. V lost 2 bases, J lost 9 bases, and 8 bases lay in between. The V gene's germline CDR1 is SGHDT and CDR2 YYEEEE. CDR3 sequence reads: CASSFARRYTF. The CDR3, as DNA: TGTGCCAGCAGCTTCGCCCGTCGCTACACCTTC. The variable domain in full, completed from reference TRBV5-6 and TRBJ1-2, reads DAGVTQSPTHLIKTRGQQVTLRCSPKSGHDTVSWYQQALGQGPQFIFQYYEEEERQRGNFPDRFSGHQFPNYSSELNVNALLLGDSALYLCASSFARRYTFGSGTRLTVV.

The chain couples TRBV10-3 to TRBJ2-2; no clear D gene. Trimming removed 3 bases from V and 5 bases from J, with 7 bases in between. CDR1 is ENHRY and CDR2 is SYGVKD in the germline V gene. The CDR3 is 13 residues long. The CDR3 DNA follows: TGTGCCATCAGTGATCAGGAGACCGGGGAGCTGTTTTTT. Translating it yields CAISDQETGELFF.

This clone was detected once. The chain combines TRBV5-1 with TRBJ1-2; no reliable D call. V lost 0 bases to trimming and J lost 0 bases, with 15 bases between them. The germline CDR1 and CDR2 sequences are SGHRS and YFSETQ. This CDR3 is 17 amino acids long. In DNA form, the CDR3 reads TGCGCCAGCAGCTTGGATGGGCGAGGGAGCGCTAACTATGGCTACACCTTC. Protein: CASSLDGRGSANYGYTF.

The chain couples TRBV2 to TRBJ1-2, with TRBD1 matching over 7 bases. V was clipped by 2 bases and J by 7 bases; unmatched bases: 4. Looked up from germline, CDR1 is SNHLY and CDR2 is FYNNEI. The CDR3 contains 13 residues. CDR3 in amino acids: CASSEHTGVGYTF. For the CDR3, the DNA is TGTGCCAGCAGTGAACATACAGGGGTTGGCTACACCTTC.

This chain connects TRBV5-1 to TRBJ2-2, with TRBD2 as a possible D gene (5 bases). The V gene's germline CDR1 is SGHRS and CDR2 YFSETQ. CDR3 length equals 14 residues. Deletions cut 8 bases from V and 6 bases from J, with 17 bases between. The CDR3 region has the DNA TGCGCCAGTTCACGAGAGGGCCCTTCCGGGGAGCTGTTTTTT. Protein product: CASSREGPSGELFF.

This rearrangement joins TRBV5-4 to TRBJ2-7; D is unclear. Trimming cost V 2 bases and J 6 bases, with 9 bases left between them. The CDR3 consists of 12 residues. Germline CDR1 reads SGHNT; CDR2 reads YYREEE (reference sequence). The CDR3 protein is CASSLEGFEQYF. CDR3 DNA: TGTGCCAGCAGCTTAGAAGGTTTCGAGCAGTACTTC.

The gene calls are TRBV28 and TRBJ1-2; the D gene is possibly TRBD1 (6 bases). The germline CDR1 and CDR2 sequences are MDHEN and SYDVKM. With 11 bases removed from V and 4 bases from J, the gap between germline ends came to 17 bases. The CDR3 is 13 amino acids. CDR3 coding DNA: TGTGCCTCCCACTCAGGGGAGACCTATGGCTACACCTTC. Protein sequence: CASHSGETYGYTF.

The chain recombines TRBV18 with TRBJ2-1; D may be TRBD2 (5 bases). The CDR3 is made up of 17 amino acids. Germline lookup yields CDR1 KGHSH and CDR2 LQKENI. Trimming took 6 bases from V and 3 from J, leaving 21 bases between them. The CDR3 sequence: CASSTQRRSGFYNEQFF. CDR3 in DNA: TGTGCCAGCTCTACTCAGAGGAGGTCCGGGTTCTACAATGAGCAGTTCTTC.

This clone has a handful of counts. The chain employs TRBV4-2 and TRBJ1-1; D remains ambiguous. The germline gives CDR1 LGHNA, CDR2 YNFKEQ. This CDR3 region has 16 residues. The ends were cut back, 0 bases at V and 4 bases at J, with 15 bases in the middle. As DNA, the CDR3 is TGTGCCAGCAGCCAAGAGGAGGGCGCTTTGATCACTGAAGCTTTCTTT. Translation: CASSQEEGALITEAFF.

CDR3 nucleotides: TGTGCCACCCTTTTAGGTCATAATTCACCCCTCCACTTT. Amino acid sequence: CATLLGHNSPLHF. The rearrangement links TRBV6-5 to TRBJ1-6; D gene unclear. Trimming took off 10 bases at V and 5 bases at J, with 12 bases between the two ends. The germline gives CDR1 MNHEY, CDR2 SVGAGI. This CDR3 is 13 amino acids long.

This clone has only one observation. The chain employs TRBV15 and TRBJ1-3; D may be TRBD1 (6 bases). V lost 0 bases and J 3 bases, leaving 15 bases between the germline ends. This CDR3 region has 17 residues. The germline V gene encodes CDR1 LNHNV and CDR2 YYDKDF (reference sequence). The CDR3 region is CATSREKGDPLGNTIYF. The CDR3 DNA reads TGTGCCACCAGCAGAGAAAAGGGGGACCCCCTTGGAAACACCATATATTTT.

The chain joins TRBV19 to TRBJ1-6; 8 bases line up with TRBD1. With V trimmed by 5 bases and J by 6 bases, 6 bases remained unmatched. Per germline, CDR1 LNHDA and CDR2 SQIVND (reference sequence). The CDR3 length is 15 residues. CDR3 DNA: TGTGCCAGTAGTTTTCCGGGACAGGTTAATTCACCCCTCCACTTT. Its translation is CASSFPGQVNSPLHF.

A few counts support this clone. CDR3 region: CASSYRDSSLSGANVLTF. The CDR3 coding sequence is TGTGCCAGCAGTTACCGGGACAGTAGCCTTTCTGGGGCCAACGTCCTGACTTTC. V is TRBV5-5 and J is TRBJ2-6, with TRBD1 matching 7 bases. After removal of 5 bases from V and 1 base from J, the junction contained 12 bases not matched to a gene. This CDR3 has 18 amino acids. Germline CDR1 reads SGHKS; CDR2 reads YYEKEE (reference sequence).

The genes are TRBV5-6 and TRBJ2-7, with D possibly called TRBD1 or TRBD2 (6 bases each). V lost 1 base and J 1 base, leaving 15 bases between the germline ends. Germline V gives CDR1 SGHDT, CDR2 YYEEEE. The CDR3 consists of 16 residues. In DNA, the CDR3 is TGTGCCAGCAGCTTGTTCATGGGGGGCCTTTCCTACGAGCAGTACTTC. It encodes CASSLFMGGLSYEQYF.

This clone was found a few times. The gene calls are TRBV18 and TRBJ2-7; D is unclear. The V end was cut by 2 bases, the J end by 1 base, with 9 bases between. CDR1 is KGHSH, CDR2 LQKENI, per germline. The length of the CDR3 is 14 residues. CDR3: CASSPFETSYEQYF. CDR3 in DNA: TGTGCCAGCTCACCATTTGAGACTTCCTACGAGCAGTACTTC.

The chain uses TRBV10-1 and TRBJ1-1, with a tentative D call TRBD1 (5 bases). CDR1 is WNHNN and CDR2 is SYGVQD in the germline V gene (reference sequence). Trimming left V 2 bases short and J 5 bases short, with 21 bases between. This CDR3 spans 17 amino acids. CDR3 region: CASSETQGASSETEAFF. In DNA form, the CDR3 reads TGCGCCAGCAGTGAGACTCAGGGAGCCTCCTCGGAAACTGAAGCTTTCTTT.

The chain couples TRBV5-1 to TRBJ2-3; no clear D. The germline V gene encodes CDR1 SGHRS and CDR2 YFSETQ. Trimming removed 5 bases from V and 4 bases from J, with 11 bases in between. The CDR3 runs to 13 residues. The CDR3 sequence: CASSIGPADTQYF. In DNA form, the CDR3 reads TGCGCCAGCAGTATAGGTCCGGCAGATACGCAGTATTTT.

The chain links TRBV30 to TRBJ2-1; perhaps TRBD2 as D (6 bases). The CDR3 totals 12 residues. Per germline, CDR1 GTSNPN and CDR2 SVGIG (reference sequence). V shed 6 bases and J shed 7 bases, with 13 bases lying between them. The CDR3 loop is CACLTGVNEQFF. The DNA for the CDR3 is TGTGCCTGTCTGACGGGGGTAAATGAGCAGTTCTTC.

The chain has TRBV7-8 and TRBJ2-3; maybe TRBD1 (5 bases). This CDR3 contains 14 residues. CDR1 and CDR2 (germline): SGHVS, FQNEAQ. V shed 1 base and J shed 2 bases, with 7 bases lying between them. The CDR3 bases are TGTGCCAGCAGCTTAGGACAGACCACAGATACGCAGTATTTT. Amino acids: CASSLGQTTDTQYF.